Listed here is a single T cell receptor beta chain. These data come from a study of blood T cell repertoires in COVID-19. Study at large: Spain, Italy and the United States supplied samples that represented acute and convalescent COVID-19. PBMCs, B-cell-depleted T cells, or T cells provided the cDNA or gDNA that made up the material.

Sequencing used immunoSEQ multiplex PCR; TCRdb keeps in-frame clones, though not all of them. The profile shows over 150,000 clones, 80% to 90% of them singletons. CDR3 length: 14 residues. V was pared by 4 bases and J by 5 bases, with 12 bases between. CDR1 and CDR2 from the germline V gene are LNHDA and SQIVND (reference sequence). Participants, roughly 18 to 90 years old, spanned 24 US areas. Either two negative PCRs, clearance, or symptom resolution qualified Cohort 3 donors as recovered. This TCR derives from a man aged 35 to 55 who had recovered from COVID-19. This chain connects TRBV19 to TRBJ1-5; D is possibly TRBD1 (5 bases). Sequenced material: PBMCs or T cells enriched from blood (not recorded which). CDR3 residues: CASSKRQIDQPQHF. DNA of the CDR3: TGTGCCAGTAGTAAGAGACAGATTGATCAGCCCCAGCATTTT.